This T cell receptor (beta chain) was sequenced in a study of T cell repertoires in cytomegalovirus infection. The overall study: Shared public TCR beta signatures pointed to both CMV infection and a matching HLA type.

This clonotype was seen many times. Its antigen is as yet unknown. A single record per CDR3 protein comes from TCRdb applying MiXCR to the reads. The table records some 150,000 distinct CDR3 sequences, about 6% of them present only once. The study, taken as a whole, reports: Summed public TCR beta family frequency identified CMV carriers bearing the relevant HLA.

The specimen sequenced was PBMCs. This receptor was identified in a human donor in good health (CMV status not recorded). Some clones in this sample may be carry-over from other donors' samples.

CDR3 sequence: CASSPGLAYHEQFF. The CDR3 nucleotides read TGTGCCAGCTCTCCGGGACTAGCGTACCATGAGCAGTTCTTC. The chain joins TRBV28 to TRBJ2-1, with TRBD2 identical over 10 bases. The ends lost 8 bases at V and 8 bases at J; junction bases unmatched: 9. This CDR3 is 14 amino acids long. CDR1 is MDHEN, CDR2 SYDVKM, per germline.